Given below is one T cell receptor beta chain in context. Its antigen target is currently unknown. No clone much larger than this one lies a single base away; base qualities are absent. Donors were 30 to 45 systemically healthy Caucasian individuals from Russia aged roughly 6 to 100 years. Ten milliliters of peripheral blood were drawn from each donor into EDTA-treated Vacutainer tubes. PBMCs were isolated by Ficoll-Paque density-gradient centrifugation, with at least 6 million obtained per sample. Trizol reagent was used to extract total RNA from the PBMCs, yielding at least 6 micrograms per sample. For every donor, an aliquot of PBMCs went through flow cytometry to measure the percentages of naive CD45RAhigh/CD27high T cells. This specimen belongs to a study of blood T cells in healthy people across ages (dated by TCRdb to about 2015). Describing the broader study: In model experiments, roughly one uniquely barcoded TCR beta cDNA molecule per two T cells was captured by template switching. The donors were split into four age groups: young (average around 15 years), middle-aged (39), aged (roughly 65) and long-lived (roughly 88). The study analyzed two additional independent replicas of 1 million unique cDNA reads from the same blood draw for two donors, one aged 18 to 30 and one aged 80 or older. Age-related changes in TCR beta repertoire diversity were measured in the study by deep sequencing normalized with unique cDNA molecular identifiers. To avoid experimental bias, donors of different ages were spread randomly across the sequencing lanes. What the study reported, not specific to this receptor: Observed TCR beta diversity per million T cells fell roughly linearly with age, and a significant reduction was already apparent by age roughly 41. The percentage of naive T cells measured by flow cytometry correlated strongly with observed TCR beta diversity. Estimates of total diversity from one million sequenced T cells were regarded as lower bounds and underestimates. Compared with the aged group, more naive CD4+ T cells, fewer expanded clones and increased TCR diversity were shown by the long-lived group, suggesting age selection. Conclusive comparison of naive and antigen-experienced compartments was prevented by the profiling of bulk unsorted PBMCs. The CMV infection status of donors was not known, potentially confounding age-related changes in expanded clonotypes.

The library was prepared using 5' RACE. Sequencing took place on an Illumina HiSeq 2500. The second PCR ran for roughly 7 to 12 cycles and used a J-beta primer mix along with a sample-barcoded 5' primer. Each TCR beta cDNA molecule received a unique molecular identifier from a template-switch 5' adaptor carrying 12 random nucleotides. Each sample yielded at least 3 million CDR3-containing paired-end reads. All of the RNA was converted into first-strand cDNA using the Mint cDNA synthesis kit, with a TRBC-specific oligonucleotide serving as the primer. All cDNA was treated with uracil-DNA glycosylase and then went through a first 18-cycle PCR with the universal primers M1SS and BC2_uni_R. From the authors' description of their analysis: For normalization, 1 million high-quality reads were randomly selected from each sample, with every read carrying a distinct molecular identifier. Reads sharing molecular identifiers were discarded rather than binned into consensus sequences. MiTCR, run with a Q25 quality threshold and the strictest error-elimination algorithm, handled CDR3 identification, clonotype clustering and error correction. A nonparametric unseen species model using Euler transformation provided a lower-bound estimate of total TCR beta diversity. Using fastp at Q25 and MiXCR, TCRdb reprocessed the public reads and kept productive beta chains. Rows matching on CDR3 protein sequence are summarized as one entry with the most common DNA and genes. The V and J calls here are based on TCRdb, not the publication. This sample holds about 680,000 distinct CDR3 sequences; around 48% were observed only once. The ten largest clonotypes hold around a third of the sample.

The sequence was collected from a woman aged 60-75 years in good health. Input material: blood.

Read as DNA, the sequence is TGTGCCAGCAGTGGGATGACAGTAAACAATCAGCCCCAGCATTTT. It translates to CASSGMTVNNQPQHF. The chain uses TRBV12-3 or TRBV12-4 and TRBJ1-5, with a weak D call of TRBD1 (5 bases match). Inclusive of the bounding cysteine and phenylalanine, the CDR3 is 15 residues long. Kept here is only the CDR3 DNA, which spans 45 bases and is read in frame from base 1. The germline ends are 14 bases apart after V is trimmed by 5 bases and J by 3 bases.